This T cell receptor beta chain was profiled in a study of CXCR3-negative and CXCR3-positive naive CD8 T cells. Note on this clonotype: The antigen remains undetermined.

Study-level results: Comparably high diversity marked both naive subsets, whereas memory CD8+ cells had much lower diversity. Hydrophobicity of TRB CDR3s was greater in CXCR3-positive naive cells than in CXCR3-negative naive cells.

This CDR3 comprises 13 residues. The V gene's germline CDR1 is SEHNR and CDR2 FQNEAQ (reference sequence). The TRB cDNA libraries were prepared by 5' RACE with UMI labels. TCRdb re-called the 5' RACE reads and shows each CDR3 protein once, DNA omitted. Seen in this sample are about 98,000 distinct CDR3 sequences; the ten most common clones hold 0.85% to 1.4%. This chain joins TRBV7-9 and TRBJ2-1; TCRdb's D call of TRBD2 is untestable without DNA. Sample: naive CXCR3+ CD8+ T cells from blood. Subset specified: CD45RO-CCR7+CD27+CD95- naive CD8+ T cells expressing CXCR3 (TNR3+). The source is a human donor in good health. Some clones in this sample may be carry-over from other donors' samples. The CDR3 region is CASSPASSSEQFF.